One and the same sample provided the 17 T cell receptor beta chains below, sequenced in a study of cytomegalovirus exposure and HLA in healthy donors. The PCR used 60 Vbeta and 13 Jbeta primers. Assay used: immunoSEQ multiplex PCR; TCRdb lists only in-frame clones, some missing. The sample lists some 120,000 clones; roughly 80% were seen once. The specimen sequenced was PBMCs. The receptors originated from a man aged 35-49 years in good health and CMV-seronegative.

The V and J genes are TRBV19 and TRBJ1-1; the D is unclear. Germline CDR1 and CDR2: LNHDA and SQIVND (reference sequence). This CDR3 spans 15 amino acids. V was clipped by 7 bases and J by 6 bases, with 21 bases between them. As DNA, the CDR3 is TGTGCCAGTATACCCCCGGGTATGGCCCGGGCTGAAGCTTTCTTT. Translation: CASIPPGMARAEAFF.

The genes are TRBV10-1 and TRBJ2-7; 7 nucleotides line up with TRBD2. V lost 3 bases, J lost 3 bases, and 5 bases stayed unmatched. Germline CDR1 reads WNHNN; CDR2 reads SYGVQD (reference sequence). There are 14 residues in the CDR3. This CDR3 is CASSDPGGGYEQYF. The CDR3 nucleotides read TGCGCCAGCAGTGACCCGGGAGGCGGCTACGAGCAGTACTTC.

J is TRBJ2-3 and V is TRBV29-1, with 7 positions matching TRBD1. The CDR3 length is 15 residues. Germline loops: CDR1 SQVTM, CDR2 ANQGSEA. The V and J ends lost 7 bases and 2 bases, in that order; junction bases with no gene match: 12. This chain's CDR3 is CSGLRGTETTDTQYF. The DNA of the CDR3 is TGCAGCGGCTTAAGGGGGACAGAGACCACAGATACGCAGTATTTT.

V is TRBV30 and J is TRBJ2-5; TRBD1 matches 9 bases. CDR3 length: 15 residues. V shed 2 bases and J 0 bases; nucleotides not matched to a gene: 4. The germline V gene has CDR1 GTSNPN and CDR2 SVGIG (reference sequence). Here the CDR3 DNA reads TGTGCCTGGAGTCGGGACAGGGCAAACCAAGAGACCCAGTACTTC. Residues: CAWSRDRANQETQYF.

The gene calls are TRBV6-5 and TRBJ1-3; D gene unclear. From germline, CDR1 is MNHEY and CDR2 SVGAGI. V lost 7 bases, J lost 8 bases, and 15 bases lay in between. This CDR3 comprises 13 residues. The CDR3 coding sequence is TGTGCCAGCAATAATGGGCCACGAGACACCATATATTTT. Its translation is CASNNGPRDTIYF.

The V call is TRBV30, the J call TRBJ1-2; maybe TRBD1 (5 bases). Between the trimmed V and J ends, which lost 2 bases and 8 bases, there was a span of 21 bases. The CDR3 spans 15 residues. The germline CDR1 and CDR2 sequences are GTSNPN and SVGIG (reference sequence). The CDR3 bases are TGTGCCTGGAGTCCACACAGGATCCCTTATGGGGGCTACACCTTC. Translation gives CAWSPHRIPYGGYTF.

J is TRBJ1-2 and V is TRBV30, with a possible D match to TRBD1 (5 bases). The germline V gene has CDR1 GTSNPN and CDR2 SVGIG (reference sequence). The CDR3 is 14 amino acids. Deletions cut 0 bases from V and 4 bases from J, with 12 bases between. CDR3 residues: CAWSVLGLAYGYTF. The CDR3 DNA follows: TGTGCCTGGAGTGTACTGGGACTGGCCTATGGCTACACCTTC.

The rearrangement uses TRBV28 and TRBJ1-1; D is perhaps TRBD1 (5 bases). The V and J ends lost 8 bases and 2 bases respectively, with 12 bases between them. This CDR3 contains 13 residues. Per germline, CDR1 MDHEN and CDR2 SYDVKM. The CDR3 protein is CASLKTANTEAFF. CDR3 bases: TGTGCCAGCTTAAAGACAGCTAACACTGAAGCTTTCTTT.

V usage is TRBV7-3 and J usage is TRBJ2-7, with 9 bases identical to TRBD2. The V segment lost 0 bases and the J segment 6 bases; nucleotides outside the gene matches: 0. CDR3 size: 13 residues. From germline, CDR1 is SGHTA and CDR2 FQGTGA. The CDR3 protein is CASSLTSGSEQYF. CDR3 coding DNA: TGTGCCAGCAGCTTAACTAGCGGGAGCGAGCAGTACTTC. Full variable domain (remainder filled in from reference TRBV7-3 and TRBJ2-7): GAGVSQTPSNKVTEKGKYVELRCDPISGHTALYWYRQSLGQGPEFLIYFQGTGAADDSGLPNDRFFAVRPEGSVSTLKIQRTERGDSAVYLCASSLTSGSEQYFGPGTRLTVT.

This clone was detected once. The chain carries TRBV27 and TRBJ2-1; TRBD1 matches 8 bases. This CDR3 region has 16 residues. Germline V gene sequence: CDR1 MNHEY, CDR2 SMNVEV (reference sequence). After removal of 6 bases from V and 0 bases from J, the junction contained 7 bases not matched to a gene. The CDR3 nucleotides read TGTGCCAGCAGACCGGGACAGGATAGCTCCTACAATGAGCAGTTCTTC. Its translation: CASRPGQDSSYNEQFF.

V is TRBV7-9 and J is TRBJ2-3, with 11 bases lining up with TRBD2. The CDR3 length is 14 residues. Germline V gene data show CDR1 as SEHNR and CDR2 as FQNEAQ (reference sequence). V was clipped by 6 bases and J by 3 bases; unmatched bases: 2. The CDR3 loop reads CASRLAGGTDTQYF. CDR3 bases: TGTGCCAGCAGGCTAGCGGGGGGTACAGATACGCAGTATTTT.

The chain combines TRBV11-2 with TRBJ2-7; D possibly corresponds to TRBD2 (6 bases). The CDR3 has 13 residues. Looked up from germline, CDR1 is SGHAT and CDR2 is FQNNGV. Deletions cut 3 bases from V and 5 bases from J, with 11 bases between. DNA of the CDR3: TGTGCCAGCAGCTTCGGGGGATCGGACGAGCAGTACTTC. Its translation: CASSFGGSDEQYF.

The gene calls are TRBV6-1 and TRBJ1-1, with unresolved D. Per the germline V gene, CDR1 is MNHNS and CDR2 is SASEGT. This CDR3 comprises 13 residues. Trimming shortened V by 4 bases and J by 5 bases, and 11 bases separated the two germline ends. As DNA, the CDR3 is TGTGCCAGCAGTGCGAGTATCGGGACTGAAGCTTTCTTT. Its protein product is CASSASIGTEAFF.

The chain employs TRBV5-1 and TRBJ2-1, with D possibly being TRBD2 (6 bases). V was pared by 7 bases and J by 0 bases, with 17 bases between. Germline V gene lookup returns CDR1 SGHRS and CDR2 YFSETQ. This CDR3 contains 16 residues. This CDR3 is CASWGEGGSSYNEQFF. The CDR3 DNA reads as TGCGCCAGCTGGGGGGAAGGCGGTAGCTCCTACAATGAGCAGTTCTTC.

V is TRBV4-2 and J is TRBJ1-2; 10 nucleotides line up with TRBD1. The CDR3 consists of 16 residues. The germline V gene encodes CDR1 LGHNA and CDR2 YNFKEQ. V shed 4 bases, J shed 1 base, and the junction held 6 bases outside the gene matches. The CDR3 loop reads CASSPGQGKGNYGYTF. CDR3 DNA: TGTGCCAGCAGCCCGGGACAGGGGAAGGGTAACTATGGCTACACCTTC.

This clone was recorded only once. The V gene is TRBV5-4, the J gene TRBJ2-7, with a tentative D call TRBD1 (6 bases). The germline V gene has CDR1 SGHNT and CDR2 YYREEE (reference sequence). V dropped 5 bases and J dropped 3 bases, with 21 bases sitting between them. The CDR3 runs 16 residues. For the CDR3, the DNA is TGTGCCAGCAGACCCGGTGGAGGCAGGGGCGGCTACGAGCAGTACTTC. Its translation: CASRPGGGRGGYEQYF.

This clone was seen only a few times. CDR3 region: CAWSEGQGWHEQYF. CDR3 coding DNA: TGTGCCTGGAGTGAGGGGCAGGGGTGGCACGAGCAGTACTTC. This chain uses TRBV30 with TRBJ2-7; maybe TRBD1 (6 bases). The germline V gene encodes CDR1 GTSNPN and CDR2 SVGIG (reference sequence). V lost 1 base to trimming and J lost 5 bases, with 15 bases between them. The CDR3 consists of 14 residues. Supplemented by reference TRBV30 and TRBJ2-7, the full variable domain reads SQTIHQWPATLVQPVGSPLSLECTVEGTSNPNLYWYRQAAGRGLQLLFYSVGIGQISSEVPQNLSASRPQDRQFILSSKKLLLSDSGFYLCAWSEGQGWHEQYFGPGTRLTVT.